A single sample is the source of the 23 T cell receptor beta chains below, sequenced in a study of OX40 agonist ivuxolimab in advanced cancers. Clones were read by immunoSEQ multiplex PCR, and TCRdb kept only the in-frame ones, dropping some. The table lists 15,000 to 20,000 clones, approximately 83% of them singletons. The source material was CD4+ or CD8+ T cells sorted from blood, sampled in a trial of the OX40 agonist ivuxolimab. Source of these receptors: an adult with an advanced solid tumor such as melanoma, head and neck, liver or kidney cancer.

Turning to this clone: The sample contains more than one DNA sequence encoding this CDR3. In DNA form, the CDR3 reads TGCGCCAGCAGCCAGGAAAGTAACTATGGCTACACCTTC. Its translation: CASSQESNYGYTF. This chain joins TRBV4-1 and TRBJ1-2; no firm D call. Per the germline V gene, CDR1 is MGHRA and CDR2 is YSYEKL. The CDR3 covers 13 residues. Between the trimmed V and J ends, which lost 3 bases and 1 base, there was a span of 6 bases.

The chain combines TRBV7-2 with TRBJ1-2; 11 nucleotides line up with TRBD1. CDR1 is SGHTA, CDR2 FQGNSA, per germline. This CDR3 contains 14 residues. V was pared by 5 bases and J by 5 bases, with 4 bases of the junction left unmatched. DNA of the CDR3: TGTGCCAGCAGCCTAGGACAGGGGGCGTATGGCTACACCTTC. Translation gives CASSLGQGAYGYTF.

This chain links TRBV7-3 with TRBJ2-7; TRBD2 aligns across 9 bases. V was pared by 5 bases and J by 0 bases, with 2 bases of the junction left unmatched. Germline V gene lookup returns CDR1 SGHTA and CDR2 FQGTGA. The CDR3 contains 14 residues. The CDR3 nucleotides read TGTGCCAGCAGCCCAGCGGGGGGCTCCTACGAGCAGTACTTC. Translating it yields CASSPAGGSYEQYF.

J is TRBJ2-7 and V is TRBV27; D possibly uses TRBD1 or TRBD2 (5 bases each). The germline V and J ends were trimmed by 2 bases and 0 bases, with 8 bases remaining between them. CDR1 and CDR2 (germline): MNHEY, SMNVEV (reference sequence). This CDR3 spans 14 amino acids. Here the CDR3 DNA reads TGTGCCAGCAGTTTACGGGGCACCTCCTACGAGCAGTACTTC. It specifies CASSLRGTSYEQYF.

The gene calls are TRBV27 and TRBJ2-1, with 12 bases that match TRBD2. Germline V gene sequence: CDR1 MNHEY, CDR2 SMNVEV (reference sequence). After removal of 4 bases from V and 0 bases from J, the junction contained 10 bases not matched to a gene. This CDR3 contains 19 residues. CDR3 nucleotide sequence: TGTGCCAGCAGTTCTCTGTTTGGACTAGCGGGGAACTCCTACAATGAGCAGTTCTTC. The encoded protein is CASSSLFGLAGNSYNEQFF.

This sequence joins TRBV19 and TRBJ2-1, with a tentative D call TRBD2 (6 bases). V lost 5 bases, J lost 0 bases, and 14 bases lay in between. CDR1 is LNHDA, CDR2 SQIVND, per germline (reference sequence). The CDR3 runs 16 residues. CDR3 bases: TGTGCCAGTAGTTCGGAGGGGCCGAGCTCCTACAATGAGCAGTTCTTC. It yields the protein CASSSEGPSSYNEQFF.

This rearrangement joins TRBV7-2 to TRBJ1-5, with D hard to call. Germline CDR1 SGHTA, CDR2 FQGNSA. This CDR3 is built from 15 residues. The V end was cut by 5 bases, the J end by 0 bases, with 11 bases between. CDR3 sequence: CASSPSLGSNQPQHF. The CDR3 coding sequence is TGTGCCAGCAGCCCCTCACTGGGTAGCAATCAGCCCCAGCATTTT.

The V and J genes are TRBV5-4 and TRBJ1-1, with a weak D call TRBD1 (5 bases). V dropped 0 bases and J dropped 6 bases, with 12 bases sitting between them. Germline CDR1 and CDR2: SGHNT and YYREEE (reference sequence). CDR3 size: 14 residues. The CDR3 region has the DNA TGTGCCAGCAGCTTGGAGGGGCGCACAGCTGAAGCTTTCTTT. Encoded protein: CASSLEGRTAEAFF.

Only a few counts were recorded for this clone. The CDR3 spells CASSQLVDPFRGSGRGLDTGELFF. The CDR3 bases are TGTGCCAGCAGCCAACTCGTTGACCCTTTCCGGGGTAGCGGGAGAGGGTTGGACACCGGGGAGCTGTTTTTT. This chain joins TRBV14 and TRBJ2-2; TRBD2 matches 9 bases. Per germline, CDR1 SGHDN and CDR2 FVKESK. V was clipped by 2 bases and J by 3 bases; unmatched bases: 28. The CDR3 is 24 residues long.

The chain has TRBV5-2 and TRBJ1-2. TRBV5-2 is a pseudogene. The CDR3 consists of 15 residues. In DNA form, the CDR3 reads TGTGCCAGCAAGCACCGAGTACGAAAGACCTATGGCTACACCTTC. It yields the protein CASKHRVRKTYGYTF.

The rearrangement links TRBV7-9 to TRBJ2-7, with no clear D. Germline CDR1 and CDR2: SEHNR and FQNEAQ (reference sequence). The CDR3 length is 13 residues. Trimming took 1 base from V and 2 from J, leaving 6 bases between them. Written as DNA, the CDR3 is TGTGCCAGCAGCTTAGGGTCAGCCTACGAGCAGTACTTC. This gives the protein CASSLGSAYEQYF.

The chain couples TRBV9 to TRBJ1-3; D uncertain. Germline V gene data show CDR1 as SGDLS and CDR2 as YYNGEE. The CDR3 covers 15 residues. V lost 1 base, J lost 4 bases, and 12 bases lay in between. The CDR3 nucleotides are TGTGCCAGCAGCGTATCCGGGGAATCGGGAAACACCATATATTTT. Its protein is CASSVSGESGNTIYF.

The chain joins TRBV5-1 to TRBJ2-3; D is unresolved. In germline, CDR1 is SGHRS, CDR2 YFSETQ. The CDR3 loop spans 15 amino acids. The ends were cut back, 2 bases at V and 0 bases at J, with 10 bases in the middle. In nucleotides, the CDR3 is TGCGCCAGCAGCTTAGGTCTATATAGCACAGATACGCAGTATTTT. The encoded protein is CASSLGLYSTDTQYF. The entire variable domain, with the rest obtained from reference TRBV5-1 and TRBJ2-3, is as follows: KAGVTQTPRYLIKTRGQQVTLSCSPISGHRSVSWYQQTPGQGLQFLFEYFSETQRNKGNFPGRFSGRQFSNSRSEMNVSTLELGDSALYLCASSLGLYSTDTQYFGPGTRLTVL.

This clone has just one count. V is TRBV10-3 and J is TRBJ1-5; perhaps TRBD1 as D (5 bases). The CDR3 has 17 residues. From germline, CDR1 is ENHRY and CDR2 SYGVKD. With 2 bases removed from V and 0 bases from J, the gap between germline ends came to 14 bases. This CDR3 reads CAISETAGSYSNQPQHF. CDR3 nucleotide sequence: TGTGCCATCAGTGAGACCGCAGGGTCTTATAGCAATCAGCCCCAGCATTTT.

The rearrangement joins TRBV7-9 to TRBJ2-5, with D perhaps matching TRBD1 (6 bases). V was pared by 4 bases and J by 4 bases, with 13 bases between. CDR1 and CDR2 from the germline V gene are SEHNR and FQNEAQ (reference sequence). The CDR3 consists of 14 residues. CDR3 protein: CASSSGQQRETQYF. The CDR3 coding sequence is TGTGCCAGCAGCTCCGGACAGCAGAGAGAGACCCAGTACTTC.

V usage is TRBV28 and J usage is TRBJ2-2; 10 nucleotides match TRBD1. The CDR3 loop spans 16 amino acids. V lost 6 bases and J lost 4; bases outside the gene matches: 8. Germline V gives CDR1 MDHEN, CDR2 SYDVKM. The CDR3 coding sequence is TGTGCCAGCAGCATCTGGGACAGGGGCACCACCGGGGAGCTGTTTTTT. It encodes CASSIWDRGTTGELFF.

The V and J genes are TRBV4-2 and TRBJ1-5, with D perhaps TRBD1 (5 bases). Germline-derived CDR1 and CDR2 are LGHNA and YNFKEQ. The CDR3 consists of 19 residues. The germline V and J ends were trimmed by 0 bases and 4 bases, with 22 bases remaining between them. CDR3 region: CASSQESGPQGGSNQPQHF. CDR3 nucleotide sequence: TGTGCCAGCAGCCAAGAATCAGGCCCTCAGGGAGGTAGTAATCAGCCCCAGCATTTT.

The chain has TRBV4-3 and TRBJ2-1, with D maybe TRBD2 (7 bases). Germline V gene sequence: CDR1 LGHNA, CDR2 YSLEER. Between the trimmed V and J ends, which lost 4 bases and 7 bases, there was a span of 11 bases. CDR3 length: 13 residues. CDR3 nucleotides: TGCGCCAGCAGCCCTGAGGGGGGGAATGAGCAGTTCTTC. Its translation is CASSPEGGNEQFF.

The chain is built from TRBV6-5 and TRBJ2-7, with D perhaps matching TRBD1 (5 bases). The CDR3 is made up of 13 amino acids. Trimming shortened V by 1 base and J by 6 bases, and 10 bases separated the two germline ends. Germline V lookup: CDR1 MNHEY, CDR2 SVGAGI. This CDR3 reads CASSYLGLPEQYF. DNA of the CDR3: TGTGCCAGCAGTTACTTGGGGCTCCCCGAGCAGTACTTC.

The rearrangement uses TRBV7-2 and TRBJ2-7, with a weak D call TRBD1 (5 bases). Trimming took off 3 bases at V and 3 bases at J, with 12 bases between the two ends. CDR3 length: 14 residues. The germline V gene encodes CDR1 SGHTA and CDR2 FQGNSA. For the CDR3, the DNA is TGTGCCAGCAGCTTTAGTAGGGGCGACTACGAGCAGTACTTC. Its translation: CASSFSRGDYEQYF. The whole variable domain, remainder taken from reference TRBV7-2 and TRBJ2-7, is GAGVSQSPSNKVTEKGKDVELRCDPISGHTALYWYRQSLGQGLEFLIYFQGNSAPDKSGLPSDRFSAERTGGSVSTLTIQRTQQEDSAVYLCASSFSRGDYEQYFGPGTRLTVT.

This clone was counted only a few times. The CDR3 sequence: CASSPNPRGLSSKNIQYF. As DNA, the CDR3 is TGTGCCAGCAGCCCTAACCCTAGGGGCCTCTCATCCAAAAACATTCAGTACTTC. The V and J genes are TRBV7-8 and TRBJ2-4, with a weak D call TRBD1 (5 bases). The germline V gene encodes CDR1 SGHVS and CDR2 FQNEAQ. V was pared by 5 bases and J by 2 bases, with 22 bases between. This CDR3 comprises 18 residues.

The chain recombines TRBV4-1 with TRBJ2-7; the D is unclear. The germline gives CDR1 MGHRA, CDR2 YSYEKL. CDR3 size: 14 residues. Trimming took off 1 base at V and 2 bases at J, with 9 bases between the two ends. The CDR3 coding sequence is TGCGCCAGCAGCCAAGTAGGCGGTACCTACGAGCAGTACTTC. Amino acids: CASSQVGGTYEQYF.

The chain carries TRBV7-9 and TRBJ2-1, with 12 positions matching TRBD2. With V trimmed by 5 bases and J by 0 bases, 8 bases remained unmatched. Looked up from germline, CDR1 is SEHNR and CDR2 is FQNEAQ (reference sequence). CDR3 length: 18 residues. CDR3 DNA sequence: TGTGCCAGCAGCCCCCCTAGCGGGAGGGCTCACTCCTACAATGAGCAGTTCTTC. It yields the protein CASSPPSGRAHSYNEQFF. Drawing the rest from reference TRBV7-9 and TRBJ2-1, the complete variable domain is DTGVSQNPRHKITKRGQNVTFRCDPISEHNRLYWYRQTLGQGPEFLTYFQNEAQLEKSRLLSDRFSAERPKGSFSTLEIQRTEQGDSAMYLCASSPPSGRAHSYNEQFFGPGTRLTVL.